These 31 T cell receptor delta chains originate from one sample sequenced in a study of γδ T cells in repeated Plasmodium falciparum infection. Flow sorting of PBMC yielded separate Vgamma9/Vdelta2+ and Vdelta2-negative gammadelta T cell populations for bulk repertoire analysis. TCRdb re-called the multiplex PCR reads via CATT. The top ten clones hold 9.5% to 10% of a sample with 75,000 to 95,000 delta-chain clones, 0.75% to 1% of them seen once. Sequenced: gamma-delta T cells from blood. All receptors derive from a pool of human donors (malaria-infected and uninfected, not separated).

This clone was counted ten times or more. This chain links TRDV2 with TRDJ1; 9 bases match TRDD3. Germline CDR1 is GEAIGNYY and CDR2 is EKD. The CDR3 has 18 amino acids. V gave up 3 bases and J gave up 5 bases; unmatched junction bases: 18. The DNA of the CDR3 is TGTGCCTGTGACGCCAACGGTACTGGGGGACCCAAGGTGGATAAACTCATCTTT. This translates into CACDANGTGGPKVDKLIF.

This clone was found a few times. With only one base between it and a far larger clone, this is likely a read error. The sample contains more than one DNA sequence encoding this CDR3. The chain uses TRDV2 and TRDJ1; 8 nucleotides line up with TRDD3. The J gene was missing in TCRdb and was found by matching the end of the DNA to germline. The V gene's germline CDR1 is GEAIGNYY and CDR2 EKD. The CDR3 consists of 19 residues. The V gene end was trimmed by 5 bases and the J gene end by 7 bases; junction bases not matched to a gene: 26. For the CDR3, the DNA is TGTGCCTGTGCCTCCCCTGGGGGGTACTGGGGGTCACCCCGGGCTAAACTCATCTTT. Protein product: CACASPGGYWGSPRAKLIF.

This clone is medium-sized in the sample. Additional DNA sequences in this sample encode the identical CDR3. V usage is TRDV1 and J usage is TRDJ1; TRDD3 matches 13 bases. The CDR3 spans 22 residues. V shed 0 bases and J 0 bases; nucleotides not matched to a gene: 16. CDR1 and CDR2 (germline): TSWWSYY, QGS. For the CDR3, the DNA is TGTGCTCTTGGGGAACTGGGATCAAGTCGTACTGGGGGATACGTCGACACCGATAAACTCATCTTT. Protein: CALGELGSSRTGGYVDTDKLIF.

Notes on this clone: A read error likely explains why the TCRdb protein, taken from a much larger clone, differs from this DNA's translation at residue 10; the protein shown is translated from the DNA. The chain has TRDV2 and TRDJ1, with D possibly matching TRDD2 (6 bases). Matching the DNA to germline supplied the J gene, which TCRdb does not give. Germline-derived CDR1 and CDR2 are GEAIGNYY and EKD. CDR3 length equals 13 residues. The chain's CDR3 is CACDSPSTDRLIF. In DNA, the CDR3 is TGTGCCTGTGACAGCCCTTCCACCGATAGACTCATCTTT.

The chain employs TRDV2 and TRDJ1; tentatively, D is TRDD3 (6 bases). Here the J gene was assigned by germline matching of the DNA, as TCRdb has none. CDR1 is GEAIGNYY, CDR2 EKD, per germline. Deletions cut 3 bases from V and 5 bases from J, with 18 bases between. The CDR3 runs 15 residues. The CDR3 reads CACDVLGSLVDKLIF. For the CDR3, the DNA is TGTGCCTGTGACGTACTGGGCAGCTTGGTAGATAAACTCATCTTT.

This clone has at least ten counts. One base separates it from a far larger clone, so it is likely a read error. The same CDR3 can be traced to other DNA sequences in this sample. This rearrangement joins TRDV1 to TRDJ1; D remains ambiguous. The J gene is not listed in TCRdb, so it was assigned here from a DNA match to germline. Germline loops: CDR1 TSWWSYY, CDR2 QGS. CDR3 length equals 19 residues. CDR3 residues: CALASALRLGAPPAGKLIF. DNA of the CDR3: TGTGCCCTTGCGTCAGCACTCCGTCTCGGGGCCCCTCCTGCGGGTAAACTCATCTTT.

This clone was observed many times. The rearrangement uses TRDV2 and TRDJ3; 12 positions match TRDD3. The J gene, missing from TCRdb, was assigned here through DNA to germline matching. Germline V CDR1 and CDR2: GEAIGNYY, EKD. After removal of 0 bases from V and 0 bases from J, the junction contained 14 bases not matched to a gene. The CDR3 is 23 residues long. The CDR3: CACDTVLGDTQVSSSWDTRQMFF. The DNA for the CDR3 is TGTGCCTGTGACACCGTCCTGGGGGATACGCAGGTGTCAAGCTCCTGGGACACCCGACAGATGTTTTTC.

On this clone itself: A far larger clone lies a single base away; this is likely a read error. Different DNA sequences within this sample yield the same CDR3. For the V gene the call is TRDV2; the J gene has no call; no DNA check was done on the table's D call, TRDD3. This CDR3 has 18 residues. The germline V gene encodes CDR1 GEAIGNYY and CDR2 EKD. The CDR3 here is CACDTAGGYSWDTRQMFF. In nucleotides, the CDR3 is TGTGCCTGTGACACCGCTGGGGGATACTCCTGGGACACCCGACAGATGTTCTTC.

This clone was seen a handful of times. TCRdb shows a much larger clone's protein in place of this DNA's translation, and the two differ at residue 15, likely through a read error; the protein shown is translated from the DNA. No call exists for the J gene, whereas the V gene is TRDV1; the D call of TRDD3 is as the table states it, not checked on the DNA. This CDR3 has 23 amino acids. Germline CDR1 reads TSWWSYY; CDR2 reads QGS. CDR3 coding DNA: TGTGCTCTTGGGGAACTCCCCCCCTTTCCTACCAGTGGTCCGAGCTACTGGGGGATACAGCTCATCTTT. It encodes CALGELPPFPTSGPSYWGIQLIF.

Worth noting for this clone: TCRdb assigns this DNA the protein of a much larger clone, which departs from its translation at residue 4; this likely reflects a read error, and the protein shown comes from translating the DNA. V and J are TRDV2 and TRDJ1, with 9 bases fitting TRDD3. TCRdb offers no J gene call, so here the DNA was matched to germline to obtain one. The CDR3 sequence is 17 residues long. Germline V CDR1 and CDR2: GEAIGNYY, EKD. The CDR3 nucleotides read TGTGCCTGTAACACCGTTGGCCTGGGGGATTCCACCGATAAACTCATCTTT. It codes for CACNTVGLGDSTDKLIF.

As regards this clone: The TCRdb protein, from a much larger clone, departs from this DNA's translation at residue 7, likely by read error; the protein shown derives from the DNA. The chain employs TRDV1 and TRDJ1; 8 nucleotides line up with TRDD3. Since TCRdb gives no J gene, matching the DNA to germline was used here to assign it. CDR1 and CDR2 from the germline V gene are TSWWSYY and QGS. The CDR3 has 16 residues. With 1 base clipped from V and 0 bases from J, the junction kept 4 bases outside the gene matches. The CDR3 DNA reads TGTGCTCTTGGGGAACGAATTGGGGGATACACCGATAAACTCATCTTT. Amino acids: CALGERIGGYTDKLIF.

This clone was observed a handful of times. This probably arose from a read error, given a far larger clone one base away. Other DNA variants within this sample encode the same CDR3. V gene TRDV1 combines with J gene TRDJ2; 11 bases line up with TRDD3. Since TCRdb gives no J gene, matching the DNA to germline was used here to assign it. Germline-derived CDR1 and CDR2 are TSWWSYY and QGS. The CDR3 is 25 amino acids. V gave up 2 bases and J gave up 3 bases; unmatched junction bases: 29. CDR3 nucleotide sequence: TGTGCTCTTGGGGAAGATCCTACGCTCGTACTGGGGGATATTTCACGTGGGGCTCTGACAGCACAACTCTTCTTT. The encoded protein is CALGEDPTLVLGDISRGALTAQLFF.

This clone has more than one count but fewer than ten. The protein recorded in TCRdb matches a much larger clone and deviates from this DNA's translation at residue 20, suggesting a read error; the protein here is obtained by translating the DNA. This rearrangement joins TRDV1 to TRDJ3; 12 bases match TRDD3. The J gene, left out of TCRdb, was set here by checking the DNA against germline. Germline-derived CDR1 and CDR2 are TSWWSYY and QGS. The CDR3 consists of 26 residues. CDR3 residues: CALGEWHTPYWGIPGLGIWGTRQMFF. CDR3 DNA: TGTGCTCTTGGGGAATGGCATACCCCATACTGGGGGATACCCGGTTTGGGGATCTGGGGCACCCGACAGATGTTTTTC.

A few counts support this clone. The protein TCRdb lists belongs to a much larger clone and differs from this DNA's translation at residue 7, which points to a read error; the protein shown is made from the DNA. The V gene is given as TRDV1, and no J gene call is available; the listed D gene, TRDD3, was not tested against the DNA. The CDR3 is 14 residues long. In germline, CDR1 is TSWWSYY, CDR2 QGS. CDR3 region: CALGEPTRSDNLIF. DNA of the CDR3: TGTGCTCTTGGGGAACCAACTAGGTCCGATAACCTCATCTTT.

This clone was picked up a small number of times. This is likely an artifact of a read error, given a far larger clone one base away. Other DNA sequences in this sample translate to the same CDR3. The CDR3 nucleotides are TGTGCTCTTATCCCTACGCTGGGGGATACCCCGTACACCGATAAACTCATCTTT. The encoded protein is CALIPTLGDTPYTDKLIF. This chain uses TRDV1 with TRDJ1; 11 bases align to TRDD3. No J gene was available from TCRdb, and it was assigned here by a germline match of the DNA. The V gene end was trimmed by 8 bases and the J gene end by 0 bases; junction bases not matched to a gene: 14. CDR1 and CDR2 from the germline V gene are TSWWSYY and QGS. The CDR3 totals 18 residues.

As regards this clone: TCRdb attributes to this sequence the protein of a much larger clone, which differs from the DNA translation at residue 4; a read error is likely, and the protein displayed is translated from the DNA. This chain joins TRDV2 and TRDJ1; TRDD3 matches at 9 bases. The J gene, not given by TCRdb, was assigned here from a germline match of the nucleotide sequence. The CDR3 is 14 residues long. The germline CDR1 and CDR2 sequences are GEAIGNYY and EKD. Trimming took 6 bases from V and 0 from J; bases not matched to a gene: 4. The DNA of the CDR3 is TGTGCCTGTAACCCTGGGGGATACACCGATAAACTCATCTTT. Its translation is CACNPGGYTDKLIF.

This clone was seen ten or more times. The chain couples TRDV2 to TRDJ1; D gene unclear. Trimming left V 5 bases short and J 3 bases short, with 24 bases between. Germline CDR1 GEAIGNYY, CDR2 EKD. This CDR3 is 17 amino acids long. The CDR3 DNA sequence: TGTGCCTGTGTTCCACTATTATCAAAACCCCCTTCCGATAAACTCATCTTT. The encoded protein is CACVPLLSKPPSDKLIF.

This clone was seen only a few times. The TCRdb protein, from a much larger clone, departs from this DNA's translation at residue 10, likely by read error; the protein shown derives from the DNA. V gene TRDV1 combines with J gene TRDJ1; no clear D. Germline lookup yields CDR1 TSWWSYY and CDR2 QGS. Trimming cost V 5 bases and J 0 bases, with 22 bases left between them. The CDR3 length is 18 residues. The DNA of the CDR3 is TGTGCTCTTGGGTCTAAACCCCACCTGAGGGACTACACCGATAAACTCATCTTT. Translated: CALGSKPHLRDYTDKLIF.

There are many counts of this clone. The amino acid sequence in TCRdb belongs to a much larger clone and departs from this DNA's translation at residue 14, likely a sequencing read error; the sequence shown is translated from the DNA. The rearrangement links TRDV1 to TRDJ1; D possibly corresponds to TRDD2 (5 bases). V lost 3 bases and J lost 6, with 26 bases in between. CDR1 is TSWWSYY and CDR2 is QGS in the germline V gene. This CDR3 has 18 residues. CDR3 DNA sequence: TGTGCTCTTGGGGACTTTCCACCGTTTCCTGGTCGAACCAATAAACTCATCTTT. Its translation is CALGDFPPFPGRTNKLIF.

This clone was detected only a few times. The protein recorded in TCRdb matches a much larger clone and deviates from this DNA's translation at residue 12, suggesting a read error; the protein here is obtained by translating the DNA. The chain employs TRDV1 and TRDJ2; 10 nucleotides line up with TRDD3. Here the J gene came from matching the DNA to germline, since TCRdb omits it. Trimming cost V 5 bases and J 0 bases; bases outside gene matches: 33. CDR1 and CDR2 from the germline V gene are TSWWSYY and QGS. The CDR3 is made up of 26 amino acids. The CDR3 protein is CALGNPDSDHRRGIRDIKALTAQLFF. DNA of the CDR3: TGTGCTCTTGGGAACCCCGACTCGGATCATCGACGGGGGATACGCGATATAAAAGCTTTGACAGCACAACTCTTCTTT.

Notes on this clone: TCRdb's entry gives the protein of a much larger clone, which mismatches this DNA's translation at residue 4, likely from a read error; the protein reported here is translated from the DNA. The chain links TRDV1 to TRDJ1, with 12 bases aligning to TRDD3. This CDR3 has 18 residues. The germline CDR1 and CDR2 sequences are TSWWSYY and QGS. Unmatched junction bases numbered 13, after V lost 7 bases and J lost 1 base. The DNA of the CDR3 is TGTGCTCTTGAGCTCCTACGGCTGGGGGATACGATCACCGATAAACTCATCTTT. Its protein is CALELLRLGDTITDKLIF.

About this clone itself: This probably arose from a read error, given a far larger clone one base away. This CDR3 is also generated by other DNA sequences in the sample. The V call is TRDV2, the J call TRDJ1; 10 positions match TRDD3. TCRdb offers no J gene call, so here the DNA was matched to germline to obtain one. Germline loops: CDR1 GEAIGNYY, CDR2 EKD. This CDR3 region has 16 residues. V lost 7 bases, J lost 7 bases, and 17 bases stayed unmatched. CDR3 DNA: TGTGCCTGCGACGCTTTCCGTGGGGGATACTCCTCTAAACTCATCTTT. Translating gives CACDAFRGGYSSKLIF.

A few counts support this clone. The amino acid sequence in TCRdb belongs to a much larger clone and departs from this DNA's translation at residue 3, likely a sequencing read error; the sequence shown is translated from the DNA. The chain links TRDV1 to TRDJ1; 8 positions agree with TRDD3. This CDR3 is 15 amino acids long. Germline CDR1 is TSWWSYY and CDR2 is QGS. CDR3 protein: CAPGGRRTEGHKLIF. For the CDR3, the DNA is TGTGCTCCTGGGGGACGAAGGACAGAGGGACATAAACTCATCTTT.

A remark on this clone: This likely stems from a read error, as it lies one base from a far larger clone. Other DNA variants within this sample encode the same CDR3. The V gene is given as TRDV1, and no J gene call is available; the table's D call, TRDD3, has no DNA check behind it. Germline V gene data show CDR1 as TSWWSYY and CDR2 as QGS. CDR3 length: 25 residues. In nucleotides, the CDR3 is TGTGCTCTTGGGACTCAAGGCCTTTCACCTTTTTTCTGGGGGATAACATCTGGATACACCGATAAGCTCATCTTT. It translates to CALGTQGLSPFFWGITSGYTDKLIF.

In the case of this clone: The translation of this DNA and the TCRdb protein of a much larger clone differ at residue 6, probably owing to a read error; the protein shown here is translated from the DNA. This rearrangement joins TRDV1 to TRDJ1, with TRDD3 matching 8 bases. Matching the DNA to germline supplied the J gene, which TCRdb does not give. Germline values: CDR1 TSWWSYY, CDR2 QGS. This CDR3 region has 24 residues. After removal of 2 bases from V and 0 bases from J, the junction contained 29 bases not matched to a gene. The CDR3 DNA reads TGTGCTCTTGGGGAAAGGAGTCCCCGCCCTCCTCCGTCGCATGGGGATACCCACACCGATAAACTCATCTTT. Residues: CALGERSPRPPPSHGDTHTDKLIF.

In its sample, this clone was seen a few times. TCRdb attributes to this sequence the protein of a much larger clone, which differs from the DNA translation at residue 3; a read error is likely, and the protein displayed is translated from the DNA. This chain connects TRDV1 to TRDJ1, with D possibly being TRDD2 (7 bases). Assignment of the J gene here rests on matching the DNA to germline, because TCRdb gives none. Germline CDR1 TSWWSYY, CDR2 QGS. The CDR3 is made up of 23 amino acids. CDR3: CAPGETVGPSCVVHLGYTDKLIF. In DNA, the CDR3 is TGTGCTCCTGGGGAAACGGTGGGGCCTTCCTGCGTGGTACATCTTGGGTACACCGATAAACTCATCTTT.

Turning to this clone: For this DNA, TCRdb reports the protein of a much larger clone, which diverges at residue 13, most likely from a read error; the protein presented here is translated directly from the DNA. The chain uses TRDV1 and TRDJ1; 12 bases align to TRDD3. Assignment of the J gene here rests on matching the DNA to germline, because TCRdb gives none. CDR3 length equals 18 residues. Looked up from germline, CDR1 is TSWWSYY and CDR2 is QGS. Trimming cost V 2 bases and J 8 bases; bases outside gene matches: 15. CDR3 region: CALGETRTGGYLLTKLIF. In DNA form, the CDR3 reads TGTGCTCTTGGGGAAACTAGGACTGGGGGATACCTACTGACAAAACTCATCTTT.

Comment on this clone: TCRdb's protein for this DNA is that of a much larger clone and differs from the translation at residue 5, likely a read error; the protein shown is the DNA translation. The rearrangement joins TRDV2 to TRDJ1; 13 bases are shared with TRDD3. TCRdb gives no J gene; it was assigned here by matching the DNA to germline. The CDR3 length is 18 residues. The germline V gene has CDR1 GEAIGNYY and CDR2 EKD. Germline trimming cut 3 bases from V and 10 bases from J; bases unmatched to any gene: 19. The CDR3 loop is CACDGLLGDTRASKGLIF. In nucleotides, the CDR3 is TGTGCCTGTGACGGACTACTGGGGGATACGCGCGCAAGTAAAGGACTCATCTTT.

As to this clone: This probably arose from a read error, given a far larger clone one base away. The same CDR3 also results from other DNA sequences found in this sample. The genes are TRDV1 and TRDJ1; maybe TRDD3 (5 bases). TCRdb offers no J gene call, so here the DNA was matched to germline to obtain one. Trimming stripped 3 bases from V and 1 base from J, with 21 bases between. Germline CDR1 reads TSWWSYY; CDR2 reads QGS. This CDR3 has 18 amino acids. Here the CDR3 DNA reads TGTGCTCTTGGGGAGCTAGCTATCCCCCGGGGACCCACCGATAAACTCATCTTT. Translating it yields CALGELAIPRGPTDKLIF.

This clone was seen a handful of times. The likely explanation is a read error, given a far larger clone one base away. Additional DNA sequences in this sample encode the identical CDR3. The chain recombines TRDV1 with TRDJ1; 7 bases agree with TRDD3. The J gene, left out of TCRdb, was set here by checking the DNA against germline. The germline V gene encodes CDR1 TSWWSYY and CDR2 QGS. The CDR3 length is 18 residues. The CDR3 spells CALGDPFPAVWGYDKLIF. CDR3 nucleotides: TGTGCTCTCGGGGACCCCTTTCCTGCAGTCTGGGGATACGATAAACTCATCTTT.

As concerns this clone: One base separates it from a far larger clone, so it is likely a read error. The same CDR3 arises from other DNA sequences in this sample as well. The V gene call reads TRDV2; no J gene was called; TRDD3 is the table's D call and was not checked against the DNA. Germline CDR1 reads GEAIGNYY; CDR2 reads EKD. CDR3 length: 15 amino acids. In DNA form, the CDR3 reads TGTGCCTGTGACATTCTTGGGATGGGCACCGATAAACTAATCTTT. It is translated as CACDILGMGTDKLIF.